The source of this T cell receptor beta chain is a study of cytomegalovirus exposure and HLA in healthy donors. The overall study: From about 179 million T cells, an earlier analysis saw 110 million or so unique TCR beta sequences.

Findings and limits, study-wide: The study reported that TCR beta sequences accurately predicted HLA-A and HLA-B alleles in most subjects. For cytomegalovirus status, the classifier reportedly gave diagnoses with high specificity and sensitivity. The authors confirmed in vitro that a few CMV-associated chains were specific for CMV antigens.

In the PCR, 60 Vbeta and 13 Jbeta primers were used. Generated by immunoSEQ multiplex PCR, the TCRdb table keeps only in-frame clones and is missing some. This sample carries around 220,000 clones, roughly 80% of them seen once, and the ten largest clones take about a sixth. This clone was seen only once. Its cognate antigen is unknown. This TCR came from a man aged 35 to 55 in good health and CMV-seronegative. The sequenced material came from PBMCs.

CDR3 nucleotides: TGTGCCAGCAGCTCACTCGGGACAGGGGGCCAGAACACTGAAGCTTTCTTT. Protein: CASSSLGTGGQNTEAFF. The chain joins TRBV9 to TRBJ1-1; 12 bases align to TRBD1. The germline V gene encodes CDR1 SGDLS and CDR2 YYNGEE. With 4 bases clipped from V and 1 base from J, the junction kept 8 bases outside the gene matches. The CDR3 runs 17 residues.